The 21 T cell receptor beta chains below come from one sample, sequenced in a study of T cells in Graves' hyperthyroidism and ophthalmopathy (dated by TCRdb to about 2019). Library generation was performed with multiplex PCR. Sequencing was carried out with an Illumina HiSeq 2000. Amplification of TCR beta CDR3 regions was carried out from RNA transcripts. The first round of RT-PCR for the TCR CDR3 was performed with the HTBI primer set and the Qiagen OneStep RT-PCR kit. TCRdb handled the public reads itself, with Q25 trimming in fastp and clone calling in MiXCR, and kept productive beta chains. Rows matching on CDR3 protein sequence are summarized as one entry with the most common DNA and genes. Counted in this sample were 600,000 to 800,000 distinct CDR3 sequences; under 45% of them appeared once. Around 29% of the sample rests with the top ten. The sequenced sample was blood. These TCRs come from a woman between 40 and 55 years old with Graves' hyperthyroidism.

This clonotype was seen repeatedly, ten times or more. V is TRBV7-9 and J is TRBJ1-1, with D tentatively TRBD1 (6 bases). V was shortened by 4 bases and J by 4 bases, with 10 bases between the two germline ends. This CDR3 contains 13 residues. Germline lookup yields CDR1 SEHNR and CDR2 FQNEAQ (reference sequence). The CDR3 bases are TGTGCCAGCAGCTCCCAGGGGAGCACTGAAGCTTTCTTT. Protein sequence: CASSSQGSTEAFF.

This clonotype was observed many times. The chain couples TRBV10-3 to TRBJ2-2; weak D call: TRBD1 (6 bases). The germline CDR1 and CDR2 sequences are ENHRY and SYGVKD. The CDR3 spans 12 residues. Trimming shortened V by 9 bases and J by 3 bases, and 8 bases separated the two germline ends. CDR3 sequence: CAIHRDTGELFF. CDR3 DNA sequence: TGTGCCATACACAGGGACACCGGGGAGCTGTTTTTT.

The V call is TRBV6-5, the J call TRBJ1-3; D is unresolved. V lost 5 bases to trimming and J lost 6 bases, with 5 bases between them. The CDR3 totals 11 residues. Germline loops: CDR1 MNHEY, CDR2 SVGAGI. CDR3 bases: TGTGCCAGCAGTAATGAAAACACCATATATTTT. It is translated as CASSNENTIYF.

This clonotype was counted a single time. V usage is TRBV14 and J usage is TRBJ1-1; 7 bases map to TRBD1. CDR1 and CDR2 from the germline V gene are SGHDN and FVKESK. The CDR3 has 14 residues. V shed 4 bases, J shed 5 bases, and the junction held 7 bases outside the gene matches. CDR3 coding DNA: TGTGCCAGCAGCCCGACGACAGGGTCGACTGAAGCTTTCTTT. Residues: CASSPTTGSTEAFF.

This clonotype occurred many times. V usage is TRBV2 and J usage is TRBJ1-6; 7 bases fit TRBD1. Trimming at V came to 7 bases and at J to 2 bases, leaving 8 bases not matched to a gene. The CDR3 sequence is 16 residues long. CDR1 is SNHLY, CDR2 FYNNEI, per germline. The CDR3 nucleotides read TGTGCCAGCATGGACAGGCACGGCCCCTATAATTCACCCCTCCACTTT. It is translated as CASMDRHGPYNSPLHF.

CDR3: CASSMSGNQPQHF. The CDR3 nucleotides read TGTGCCAGTAGTATGAGTGGGAATCAGCCCCAGCATTTT. The chain employs TRBV19 and TRBJ1-5, with D uncertain. The CDR3 extends over 13 amino acids. Germline V CDR1 and CDR2: LNHDA, SQIVND (reference sequence). The V gene lost 3 bases and the J gene lost 4 bases, with 7 bases spanning the gap.

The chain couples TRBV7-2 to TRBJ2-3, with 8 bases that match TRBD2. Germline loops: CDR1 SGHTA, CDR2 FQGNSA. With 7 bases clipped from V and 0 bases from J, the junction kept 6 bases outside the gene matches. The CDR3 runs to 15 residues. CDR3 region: CASNIAGTSTDTQYF. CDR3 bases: TGTGCCAGCAACATAGCGGGAACGAGCACAGATACGCAGTATTTT.

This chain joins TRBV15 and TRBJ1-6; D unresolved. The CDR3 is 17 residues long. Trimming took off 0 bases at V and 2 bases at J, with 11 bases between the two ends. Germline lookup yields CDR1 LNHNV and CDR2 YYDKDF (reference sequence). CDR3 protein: CATSRDDRAAYNSPLHF. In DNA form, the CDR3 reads TGTGCCACCAGCAGAGACGATAGGGCGGCCTATAATTCACCCCTCCACTTT.

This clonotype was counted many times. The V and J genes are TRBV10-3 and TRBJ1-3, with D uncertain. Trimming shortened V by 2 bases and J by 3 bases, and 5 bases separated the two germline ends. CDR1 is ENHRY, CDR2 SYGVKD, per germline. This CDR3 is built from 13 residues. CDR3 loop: CAISEPNGNTIYF. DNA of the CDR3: TGTGCCATCAGTGAGCCCAATGGAAACACCATATATTTT.

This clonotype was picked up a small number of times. CDR3 DNA: TGTGCCATCAAGAGACAGGGGGATAATTCACCCCTCCACTTT. Protein product: CAIKRQGDNSPLHF. V gene TRBV10-3 combines with J gene TRBJ1-6, with 9 bases fitting TRBD1. Unmatched junction bases numbered 3, after V lost 7 bases and J lost 5 bases. The CDR3 totals 14 residues. The germline gives CDR1 ENHRY, CDR2 SYGVKD.

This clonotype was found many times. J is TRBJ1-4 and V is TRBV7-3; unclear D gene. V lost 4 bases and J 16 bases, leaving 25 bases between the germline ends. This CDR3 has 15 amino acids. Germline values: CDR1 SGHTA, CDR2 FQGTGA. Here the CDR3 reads CASSSPRRDKGNPFF. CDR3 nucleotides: TGTGCCAGCAGCTCCCCCCGACGCGATAAGGGCAATCCGTTTTTT.

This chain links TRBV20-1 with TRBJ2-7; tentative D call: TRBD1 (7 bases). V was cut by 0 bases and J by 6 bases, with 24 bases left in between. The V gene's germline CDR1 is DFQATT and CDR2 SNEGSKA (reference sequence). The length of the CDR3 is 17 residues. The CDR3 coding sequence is TGCAGTGCTAGAGACGCCAGGGGGGCAACTTCCTTCGGCGAGCAGTACTTC. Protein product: CSARDARGATSFGEQYF.

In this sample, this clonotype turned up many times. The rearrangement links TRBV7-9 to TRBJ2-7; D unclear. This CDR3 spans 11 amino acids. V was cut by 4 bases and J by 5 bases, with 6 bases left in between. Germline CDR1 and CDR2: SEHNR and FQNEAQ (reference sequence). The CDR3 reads CASSSFDEQYF. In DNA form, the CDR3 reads TGTGCCAGCAGCTCTTTCGACGAGCAGTACTTC.

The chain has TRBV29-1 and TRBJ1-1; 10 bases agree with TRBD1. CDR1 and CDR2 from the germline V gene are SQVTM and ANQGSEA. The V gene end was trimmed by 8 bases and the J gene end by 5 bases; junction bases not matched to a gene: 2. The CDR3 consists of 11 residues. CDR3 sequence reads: CSSDRGTEAFF. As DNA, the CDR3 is TGCAGCTCGGACAGGGGGACTGAAGCTTTCTTT.

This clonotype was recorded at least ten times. This CDR3 is CASSLGITKQYF. Here the CDR3 DNA reads TGTGCCAGCAGCTTAGGAATTACGAAGCAGTACTTC. The rearrangement uses TRBV7-2 and TRBJ2-7; D gene uncertain. The ends were cut back, 1 base at V and 8 bases at J, with 9 bases in the middle. This CDR3 region has 12 residues. Per the germline V gene, CDR1 is SGHTA and CDR2 is FQGNSA.

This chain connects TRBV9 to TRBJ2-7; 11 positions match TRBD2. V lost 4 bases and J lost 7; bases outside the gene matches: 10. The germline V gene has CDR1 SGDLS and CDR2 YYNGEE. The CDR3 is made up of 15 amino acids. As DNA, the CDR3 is TGTGCCAGCAGCTTTAGCGGGAGGGCCTCGGGAGAGCAGTACTTC. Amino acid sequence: CASSFSGRASGEQYF.

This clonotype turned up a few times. CDR3 sequence reads: CAIRRQGANVLTF. In DNA, the CDR3 is TGTGCCATCAGACGACAGGGGGCCAACGTCCTGACTTTC. The chain combines TRBV10-3 with TRBJ2-6, with D possibly being TRBD1 (5 bases). CDR1 and CDR2 from the germline V gene are ENHRY and SYGVKD. V shed 6 bases and J shed 4 bases, with 7 bases lying between them. This CDR3 region has 13 residues.

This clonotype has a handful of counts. The CDR3 DNA reads as TGTGCCAGCACTAAACTCGACGGGAACTATGGCTACACCTTC. It translates to CASTKLDGNYGYTF. V and J are TRBV12-3 or TRBV12-4 and TRBJ1-2; D remains unclear. The CDR3 is 14 residues long. V lost 7 bases and J lost 2, with 14 bases in between.

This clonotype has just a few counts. In DNA form, the CDR3 reads TGTGCCAGTAGTATCGGGTCAGGGGAAGCCGGGGAGCTGTTTTTT. Residues: CASSIGSGEAGELFF. V gene TRBV19 combines with J gene TRBJ2-2, with D possibly matching TRBD1 (6 bases). CDR1 is LNHDA, CDR2 SQIVND, per germline (reference sequence). The V gene lost 3 bases and the J gene lost 6 bases, with 14 bases spanning the gap. The CDR3 is 15 residues long.

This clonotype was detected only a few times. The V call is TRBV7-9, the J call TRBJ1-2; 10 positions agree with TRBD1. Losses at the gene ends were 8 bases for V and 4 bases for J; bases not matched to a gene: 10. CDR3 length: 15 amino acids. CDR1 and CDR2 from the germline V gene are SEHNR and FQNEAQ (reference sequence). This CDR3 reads CASSPGRDRGYGYTF. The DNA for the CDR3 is TGTGCCAGCTCACCGGGTAGGGACAGGGGCTATGGCTACACCTTC.

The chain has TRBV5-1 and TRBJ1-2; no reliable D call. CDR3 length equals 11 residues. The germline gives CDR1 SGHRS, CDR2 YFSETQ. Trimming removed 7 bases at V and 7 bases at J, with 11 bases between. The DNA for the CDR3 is TGCGCCAGCCGTCAGGTTCGTGGCTACACCTTC. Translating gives CASRQVRGYTF.